Listed below are T cell receptor beta chains from one sample, sequenced in a study of response to subunit inactivated influenza vaccine. Each CDR3 protein is one row after TCRdb ran MiXCR on the RT-PCR reads. The sample has about 650,000 distinct CDR3 sequences, about a sixth seen once. Sequencing was performed on PBMCs from blood, taken 12 days after vaccination. The receptors were sampled from a man in his fifties or sixties who received an inactivated influenza vaccine. CDR3s include the opening cysteine and the closing phenylalanine or tryptophan. Each record gives: V gene, J gene, D gene, clone size, CDR3 protein, CDR3 DNA. A D gene is named only where the DNA matches it firmly. Some rows have no size entry. The others give once, few or many, or a class for an expanded clone.

TRBV10-3,TRBJ1-1,NA,NA,CAIRGDTEAFF,TGTGCCATCAGGGGGGACACTGAAGCTTTCTTT
TRBV4-3,TRBJ2-3,TRBD2,NA,CASSQSIASGGADTQYF,TGCGCCAGCAGCCAAAGCATAGCTAGCGGGGGGGCGGATACGCAGTATTTT
TRBV11-1,TRBJ1-1,TRBD1,many,CASSWGMTGLNTEAFF,TGTGCCAGCAGCTGGGGGATGACAGGGCTGAACACTGAAGCTTTCTTT
TRBV12-3/TRBV12-4,TRBJ2-2,TRBD2,NA,CASSLMLAGTGELFF,TGTGCCAGCAGTTTAATGCTAGCGGGGACCGGGGAGCTGTTTTTT
TRBV6-1,TRBJ2-5,NA,NA,CASSATVWETQYF,TGTGCCAGCAGCGCGACAGTTTGGGAGACCCAGTACTTC
TRBV5-6,TRBJ1-2,TRBD1,NA,CASSLVIWTGGVSYGYTF,TGTGCCAGCAGCTTGGTAATATGGACAGGGGGCGTCTCCTATGGCTACACCTTC
TRBV20-1,TRBJ2-1,TRBD2,few,CSARLAGGASSYNEQFF,TGCAGTGCCAGACTAGCGGGAGGAGCAAGTTCCTACAATGAGCAGTTCTTC
TRBV2,TRBJ1-1,NA,few,CASSGRGNLDTEAFF,TGTGCCAGCAGTGGTAGGGGAAACCTGGACACTGAAGCTTTCTTT
TRBV15,TRBJ2-7,NA,NA,CATSRGGGRSYEQYF,TGTGCCACCAGCAGAGGAGGGGGTAGATCCTACGAGCAGTACTTC
TRBV11-2,TRBJ2-5,TRBD2,NA,CASSLSGGGVYQETQYF,TGTGCCAGCAGCTTATCGGGCGGGGGGGTGTACCAAGAGACCCAGTACTTC
TRBV28,TRBJ2-3,NA,few,CASSLLAGLSTDTQYF,TGTGCCAGCAGTTTATTAGCAGGGCTAAGCACAGATACGCAGTATTTT
TRBV5-6,TRBJ2-7,TRBD1,NA,CASSTGQGNDEQYF,TGTGCCAGCAGCACGGGACAGGGAAACGACGAGCAGTACTTC
TRBV20-1,TRBJ2-3,TRBD2,NA,CSASGLAGSSTDTQYF,TGCAGTGCATCGGGACTAGCGGGGTCAAGCACAGATACGCAGTATTTT
TRBV5-1,TRBJ1-2,NA,NA,CASSLTPADYGYTF,TGCGCCAGCAGCTTGACCCCCGCGGACTATGGCTACACCTTC
TRBV5-1,TRBJ2-1,NA,few,CASSLEVPDNEQFF,TGCGCCAGCAGCTTGGAGGTTCCCGACAATGAGCAGTTCTTC
TRBV20-1,TRBJ2-3,NA,few,CSARGGSTLFTDTQYF,TGCAGTGCTAGAGGGGGGTCGACTCTATTCACAGATACGCAGTATTTT
TRBV7-9,TRBJ1-1,NA,NA,CASSFVEKMNTEAFF,TGTGCCAGCAGCTTCGTGGAGAAAATGAACACTGAAGCTTTCTTT
TRBV2,TRBJ2-3,TRBD2,few,CASCGTGGQRTDTQYF,TGTGCCAGCTGTGGAACGGGGGGGCAACGGACAGATACGCAGTATTTT
TRBV4-1,TRBJ1-5,NA,NA,CASSRVTGESNQPQHF,TGCGCCAGCAGCCGCGTAACAGGCGAGAGCAATCAGCCCCAGCATTTT
TRBV5-1,TRBJ1-2,TRBD1,NA,CASGRRGINYGYTF,TGCGCCAGCGGACGCAGGGGGATAAACTATGGCTACACCTTC
TRBV6-2/TRBV6-3,TRBJ2-1,TRBD2,few,CATTGTRPGNEQFF,TGTGCCACCACCGGGACTAGGCCCGGCAATGAGCAGTTCTTC
TRBV5-4,TRBJ1-4,NA,NA,CASSTNLDSNEKLFF,TGTGCCAGCAGCACCAACTTGGACAGTAATGAAAAACTGTTTTTT
TRBV5-1,TRBJ1-1,TRBD1,few,CASSLDRGVNTEAFF,TGCGCCAGCAGCCTCGACAGGGGGGTGAACACTGAAGCTTTCTTT
TRBV24-1,TRBJ1-1,NA,NA,CATSQGWGTEAFF,TGTGCCACCAGTCAGGGGTGGGGAACTGAAGCTTTCTTT
TRBV4-3,TRBJ2-7,NA,many,CASSQDEGVWYEQYF,TGCGCCAGCAGCCAAGATGAAGGGGTGTGGTACGAGCAGTACTTC
TRBV7-9,TRBJ2-3,NA,NA,CASSARGISPADTQYF,TGTGCCAGCAGCGCCAGAGGGATCAGCCCCGCAGATACGCAGTATTTT
TRBV5-1,TRBJ1-6,NA,few,CASSLGSLGTPLHF,TGCGCCAGCAGCCTCGGGTCCCTAGGAACACCCCTCCACTTT
TRBV11-1,TRBJ2-7,TRBD2,few,CASSLARTSGSWSYEQYF,TGTGCCAGCAGCTTAGCCCGGACTAGCGGGAGTTGGTCCTACGAGCAGTACTTC
TRBV28,TRBJ2-7,TRBD2,few,CASSISGGSSYEQYF,TGTGCCAGCAGCATTAGCGGGGGGTCGAGCTACGAGCAGTACTTC
TRBV15,TRBJ2-2,NA,NA,CATSPGPPSGELFF,TGTGCCACCAGTCCGGGACCCCCCTCCGGGGAGCTGTTTTTT
TRBV4-1,TRBJ2-4,NA,once,CASSHDSDPKNIQYF,TGCGCCAGCAGCCATGACTCTGATCCCAAAAACATTCAGTACTTC
TRBV20-1,TRBJ2-7,TRBD1,NA,CSARGGQGEHYF,TGCAGTGCTAGAGGCGGACAGGGCGAGCACTACTTC
TRBV6-2/TRBV6-3,TRBJ2-3,TRBD2,few,CASSYSFSAGGPPRPTDTQYF,TGTGCCAGCAGTTACTCATTTTCAGCGGGGGGGCCCCCTCGACCCACAGATACGCAGTATTTT
TRBV7-6,TRBJ1-1,NA,few,CASSLEPGTGNTEAFF,TGTGCCAGCAGCTTAGAGCCCGGGACGGGGAACACTGAAGCTTTCTTT